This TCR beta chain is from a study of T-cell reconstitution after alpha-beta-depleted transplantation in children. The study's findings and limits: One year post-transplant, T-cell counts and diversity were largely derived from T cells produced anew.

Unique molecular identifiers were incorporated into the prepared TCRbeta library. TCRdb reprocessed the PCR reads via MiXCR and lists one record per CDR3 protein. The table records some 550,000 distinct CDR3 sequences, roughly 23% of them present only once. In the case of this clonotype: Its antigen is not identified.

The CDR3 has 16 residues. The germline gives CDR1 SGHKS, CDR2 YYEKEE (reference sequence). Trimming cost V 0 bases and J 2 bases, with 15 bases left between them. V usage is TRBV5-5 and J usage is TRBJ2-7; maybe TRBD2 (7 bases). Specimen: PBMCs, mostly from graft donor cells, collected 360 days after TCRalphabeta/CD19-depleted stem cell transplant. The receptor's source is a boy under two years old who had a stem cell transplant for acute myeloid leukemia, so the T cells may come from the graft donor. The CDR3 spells CASSLAVVGGPYEQYF. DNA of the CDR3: TGTGCCAGCAGCTTGGCCGTCGTCGGGGGGCCCTACGAGCAGTACTTC.